The text below deals with one T cell receptor (beta chain). Its specificity is not known. The entry originates in a study of CXCR3-negative and CXCR3-positive naive CD8 T cells. Study-wide findings and caveats: Naive CXCR3-negative and CXCR3-positive cells had similar TRBV-TRBJ usage; memory differed. Whereas both naive subsets had comparably high diversity, memory CD8+ cells had much lower diversity.

CD45RO-CCR7+CD27+CD95- marked naive CD8+ T cells. The libraries of TRB cDNA were constructed through 5' RACE using UMI labels. One entry per CDR3 protein, without DNA, is what TCRdb gives after re-calling the 5' RACE reads. The table for this sample gives over 100,000 distinct CDR3 sequences. CDR1 is SGDLS, CDR2 YYNGEE, per germline. The CDR3 runs to 13 residues. Sequences were obtained from naive CXCR3- CD8+ T cells from blood. The subset is: CD45RO-CCR7+CD27+CD95- naive CD8+ T cells lacking CXCR3 (TNR3-). This TCR came from a human donor in good health. Some clones in this sample may be carry-over from other donors' samples. This chain joins TRBV9 and TRBJ1-2. This CDR3 reads CASSVAPNYGYTF.